This T cell receptor beta chain was found in a study of cytomegalovirus exposure and HLA in healthy donors (dated by TCRdb to the late 2010s). Regarding the study in general: In an earlier analysis of fewer than 750 of the donors, 250 to 300 Gb of sequence data and approximately 100 million unique TCR beta sequences from 180 million or so T cells were reported. An early release covering about 600 HLA-typed donors comprised about 300 gigabases of sequencing data and tens of millions of unique TCR sequences. The genetic ancestry cluster associated with self-reported Caucasian donors included 81% of the 398 genotyped donors. The aim of the study was to test whether cataloging public T cell receptors could identify signatures of past pathogen exposure. The study used immunosequencing to profile the T cell repertoires of approximately 630 subjects and linked those repertoires to cytomegalovirus serostatus. Along with the roughly 610-subject first cohort, a separate validation cohort of approximately 110 different subjects was used. To predict cytomegalovirus infection status, the study brought together high-throughput TCR immunosequencing, statistical association of individual TCRs with disease status, and machine learning. To study patterns of TCR occurrence, a later analysis re-analyzed previously published TCR beta repertoires from under 750 donors and added high-resolution HLA genotyping. Rather than using new phenotypic data, the later analysis identified candidate immune exposures from TCR beta sequences and from how often those sequences occurred across donors. An earlier analysis of 587 of the donors used high-throughput TCR beta sequencing to judge whether each TCR beta V gene segment behaved as functional or pseudogenic. Donor age, sex, ethnicity and CMV serostatus were compiled together with the repertoire data. In a later genetic analysis, genome-wide SNP genotypes for about 65% of the roughly 670 donors were used, and that subset was treated as a discovery cohort. Every discovery cohort repertoire had been produced on one sequencing platform. HLA typing covered class I and class II loci at four-digit resolution. The number of donors typed differed by locus, with 629-630 for A, B, C, DRB1 and DQB1, roughly 550 for DQA1, about 610 for DPA1, and over 400 for DPB1. Four to six DR-DQ haplotypes were handled as single units for association and clustering, since linkage in the cohort was strong. Across 398 genotyped donors of the cohort, an average of roughly 250,000 unique TCR beta nucleotide sequences per donor were sequenced, and roughly 18% of those sequences were non-productive. The study at large found these results: In this cohort, only TCR beta chains were sequenced, and detectable features were limited by the absence of alpha or paired-chain data. Three of the identified cytomegalovirus-associated TCR beta chains were confirmed in vitro to be specific for cytomegalovirus antigens. A cluster of highly shared sequence variants was judged likely to be a technical artifact of the sequencing pipeline. Linkage disequilibrium might explain the correlated functional status among segregating V segments, but an unknown experimental factor could not be excluded. When HLA alleles, especially DR and DQ, strongly co-occurred, TCR associations were difficult to assign to individual alleles. The presence/absence analyses assumed that sequencing depth was roughly uniform across donors, and that assumption may not be true. In a later genetic analysis, a missense DCLRE1C variant was associated with V-gene and J-gene trimming of TCR beta chains, and the association was replicated in an independent cohort. Broadly in line with IMGT annotations, most TCR beta V segments showed up in productive rearrangements about 87% or about 30% of the time in an earlier analysis of under 700 of the donors. In a later analysis, HLA-associated TCR beta chains showed more clonal expansion and lower generation probabilities than non-associated chains that were equally common. Immune exposure information for the cohort was limited to CMV serostatus. According to a later analysis, most CMV-associated TCR beta chains appeared to be HLA-restricted, and the HLA associations seemed to be driven largely by CMV exposure. Cytomegalovirus status was reported to be diagnosed by the classifier with high specificity and sensitivity in both the original and validation cohorts. A further reported finding was that TCR beta sequences accurately predicted the HLA-A and HLA-B alleles for most subjects in the first cohort. Because counts were too low, roughly 17 rarely observed V segments, including chromosome 9 orphons, were left out of the earlier analysis of some 600 of the donors. A later analysis reported that several top co-occurrence clusters appeared linked to parvovirus B19, influenza, CMV and Epstein-Barr virus. The authors suggested that the approach could potentially be extended to other disease states and immunological phenotypes. In a later analysis, TCR association rates were found to vary across HLA loci, with the most associated TCRs seen for DRB1 alleles and the fewest for HLA-C alleles. Because HLA typing was missing for some donors at each locus, association tests included only the typed subset. While some public TCRs were present in many individuals, most TCR sequences turned up only very rarely across donors. In the study, around 160 TCR beta chains were listed as associated with cytomegalovirus. According to a later genetic analysis, donors in an Asian-associated ancestry cluster had fewer N-insertions in productive TCRs than the approximately 630-donor mean. At a false discovery rate of 0.05, a later analysis linked around 15,000 TCR beta sequences to specific HLA alleles. Some IMGT-functional V segments, including TRBV6-2 and TRBV6-3, could not be told apart with the 87-base-pair reads, so those segments were excluded.

In total, about 650 healthy bone marrow donors made up the cohort. Cohort members were all nominally healthy when sampled, although unrecorded immune exposures were likely present. The donor was CMV seronegative and was included in the group of several hundred seronegative cohort members. Each donor provided a peripheral blood sample, and peripheral blood mononuclear cells were used for TCR beta sequencing. The Qiagen DNeasy Blood Extraction Kit was used to extract genomic DNA from the blood cell samples. From cysteine to phenylalanine, the CDR3 is 15 amino acids long. The sequence is cut down to CDR3 DNA, 45 bases in frame from base 1. The germline V gene (reference sequence) gives CDR1 as SEHNR and CDR2 as FQNEAQ. V is reduced by 1 base and J by 4 bases, leaving a spacing of 13 bases between them. Details on this clone: Its cognate antigen has yet to be identified. Base quality data are lacking; no much larger clone is found one base away.

Libraries were made using the immunoSEQ multiplex PCR assay. The multiplex PCR relied on a mix of 60 forward primers for TCR Vbeta segments and 13 reverse primers for TCR Jbeta segments. The CDR3 region of rearranged TCR beta genes was amplified from genomic DNA with a multiplex PCR assay. The Illumina HiSeq System was used to sequence the amplified TCR beta libraries as 87-base-pair reads. In the source study's methods: A later analysis counted approximately 84 million unique TCR beta chains across the 500 to 850 repertoires, and roughly 10 million of these chains were shared by at least two donors. To remove PCR and sequencing errors, raw reads were error-corrected and collapsed into unique sequences using a nearest-neighbor algorithm that merged closely related sequences. CDR3 sequences were aligned to IMGT reference sequences to assign V, D and J gene segments. For a sequence to be retained, at least a six-nucleotide match to both a V gene segment and a J gene segment was required. A rearrangement counted as productive if the CDR3 had no stop codons and remained in frame with V and J, and every other rearrangement counted as non-productive. CDR3 was defined according to IMGT convention as the region running from the second conserved V-encoded cysteine to the conserved J-encoded phenylalanine. The earlier analysis of approximately 590 of the donors excluded any sequence lacking an unambiguous match to a single V gene segment. In an earlier analysis of 500 to 750 of the donors, V segments were called functional above 56.7% productive rearrangements and were called segregating when the between-donor standard deviation exceeded 5%. A statistical classification framework was built to diagnose cytomegalovirus status from the catalog of TCR beta chain sequences. In a later analysis, TCR nucleotide sequences were compared against IMGT/GENE-DB human TR gene sequences so that V and J genes could be assigned. The TCRdist pipeline was used in a later analysis to assign CDR3 sequences and most-parsimonious VDJ recombination scenarios. A later analysis defined each TCR beta chain by its CDR3 amino acid sequence plus V-gene family, and excluded reads lacking a unique V-gene family. As a way to deal with suspected cross-contamination and a sequencing artifact, a later analysis dropped hundreds of nucleotide sequences that were highly shared and had low generation probability. In a later analysis, a clonal expansion index was calculated for each public chain from normalized within-repertoire ranks of inferred template counts. In a later analysis, generation probabilities were computed using a VDJ recombination model fitted to out-of-frame rearrangements, and the results were checked against IGoR. In a later analysis, hypergeometric tests were used to score TCR-TCR, TCR-HLA and TCR-CMV co-occurrence, with a repertoire-size bias correction applied to TCR pairs. To estimate false discovery rates, a later analysis permuted the HLA or CMV assignments 20 times. In a later analysis, co-occurring TCRs were grouped with DBSCAN, and TCRdist sequence similarity was added when clustering was performed within HLA-allele-positive subsets. Co-occurrence clustering excluded repertoires with fewer than 30,000 or more than 120,000 public chains, plus five with anomalous nucleotide sharing. TCRdb took over this immuneACCESS table, retaining in-frame rearrangements with V and J assigned. Such tables are incomplete; in checked studies, under half of the missing clones stem from an unresolved V gene, and the remainder is unexplained. V, J and clone size reflect that table, while D and trimming were determined from the DNA. The sample contains 90,000 to 100,000 clones, around 66% of them found a single time. The leading ten clones occupy around 4.2% of the sample.

The source is a young man in good health and CMV-seronegative. The chain is encoded by TRBV7-9 joined to TRBJ1-1, with the identity of the D gene unclear. The specimen was PBMCs. The nucleotide sequence reads as follows: TGTGCCAGCAGCTTAGAAGGAGCGGGATCCACTGAAGCTTTCTTT. This encodes CASSLEGAGSTEAFF. Outside the CDR3, residues come from the reference TRBV7-9 and TRBJ1-1 proteins, so the full variable domain is: DTGVSQNPRHKITKRGQNVTFRCDPISEHNRLYWYRQTLGQGPEFLTYFQNEAQLEKSRLLSDRFSAERPKGSFSTLEIQRTEQGDSAMYLCASSLEGAGSTEAFFGQGTRLTVV.